One TCR beta chain is described in this entry. Its antigen is not identified. V was cut by 0 bases and J by 3 bases, with 13 bases left in between. Germline lookup yields CDR1 SGHDT and CDR2 YYEEEE. The CDR3 consists of 16 residues. The data were obtained in a study of beta chain features in type 1 diabetes. General observations from the study: Within the patient group, naive, central memory and Treg TCRB repertoires appeared more similar to each other than within healthy donors. Shorter TCRB CDR3s, moderately but significantly so, were found in Type 1 diabetes patients in all four CD4+ subsets.

Sorting of CD4+ naive, central memory, regulatory and stem cell-like memory cells was performed via CD45RO/CCR7/CD25/CD127/CD95/CD27. The sequenced template was cDNA made from the entire isolated RNA. TCRdb's table, derived via immunoSEQ multiplex PCR, lists solely in-frame clones and lacks some. This table holds about 930,000 clones, about a sixth found once. The chain has TRBV5-6 and TRBJ1-5; no clear D gene. The TCR was taken from a woman aged 18-29 years in good health. The material sequenced was naive CD4+ T cells from blood. The CDR3 DNA follows: TGTGCCAGCAGCTTGGGAAGGGTCTTGGACAATCAGCCCCAGCATTTT. This gives the protein CASSLGRVLDNQPQHF.